These 15 T cell receptor beta chains were all obtained from the same sample, sequenced in a study of blood T cell repertoires in COVID-19. Clones were read by immunoSEQ multiplex PCR, and TCRdb kept only the in-frame ones, dropping some. The data contain some 99,000 clones, 86% of them singletons. Sequencing was done on a sample of peripheral blood. These receptors all come from a woman aged 55-70 years in a cohort sampled during active or convalescent COVID-19.

J is TRBJ2-1 and V is TRBV5-1; 7 bases map to TRBD2. This CDR3 region has 15 residues. J lost 1 base, V lost 2 bases, and 3 bases had no gene match. Per the germline V gene, CDR1 is SGHRS and CDR2 is YFSETQ. CDR3 loop: CASSFSGASYNEQFF. The CDR3 coding sequence is TGCGCCAGCAGCTTCAGCGGGGCTTCCTACAATGAGCAGTTCTTC.

The chain joins TRBV19 to TRBJ1-1; the match to TRBD1 covers 7 bases. Germline V gene lookup returns CDR1 LNHDA and CDR2 SQIVND (reference sequence). Trimming cost V 5 bases and J 0 bases; bases outside gene matches: 9. There are 16 residues in the CDR3. CDR3: CASSSGRDRLNTEAFF. CDR3 DNA sequence: TGTGCCAGTAGTTCCGGACGGGACAGATTGAACACTGAAGCTTTCTTT.

V gene TRBV9 combines with J gene TRBJ1-5, with 8 bases fitting TRBD1. The germline V gene has CDR1 SGDLS and CDR2 YYNGEE. After removal of 2 bases from V and 6 bases from J, the junction contained 7 bases not matched to a gene. The CDR3 consists of 15 residues. CDR3 loop: CASSVGSGGGQPQHF. The CDR3, as DNA: TGTGCCAGCAGCGTGGGGTCAGGGGGCGGTCAGCCCCAGCATTTT.

This clone was picked up one time. The gene calls are TRBV28 and TRBJ2-1, with 10 bases matching TRBD2. Germline lookup yields CDR1 MDHEN and CDR2 SYDVKM. The CDR3 runs 16 residues. Trimming removed 6 bases from V and 4 bases from J; junction bases left unmatched: 9. The CDR3 nucleotides are TGTGCCAGCAGACGGACTAGCGGAAACGTTTACAATGAGCAGTTCTTC. Translated: CASRRTSGNVYNEQFF.

The V call is TRBV6-4, the J call TRBJ2-5; 10 bases fit TRBD2. The CDR3 is made up of 13 amino acids. V lost 6 bases to trimming and J lost 4 bases; unmatched junction nucleotides: 2. The germline V gene encodes CDR1 MRHNA and CDR2 SNTAGT. CDR3 bases: TGTGCCAGCAGCCCTAGCGGGAGAGAGACCCAGTACTTC. Protein product: CASSPSGRETQYF.

The V and J genes are TRBV28 and TRBJ1-5, with 7 nucleotides matching TRBD1. The V and J ends lost 5 bases and 3 bases, in that order; junction bases with no gene match: 7. The length of the CDR3 is 15 residues. Germline-derived CDR1 and CDR2 are MDHEN and SYDVKM. The CDR3 DNA reads as TGTGCCAGCAGTCCGTTGGGACAGAACAATCAGCCCCAGCATTTT. It encodes CASSPLGQNNQPQHF.

In its sample, this clone was seen once. The J gene is TRBJ2-1, the V gene TRBV13, with D possibly matching TRBD1 (6 bases). CDR3 length: 15 residues. Germline V gives CDR1 PRHDT, CDR2 FYEKMQ (reference sequence). The V and J ends lost 3 bases and 4 bases respectively, with 13 bases between them. As DNA, the CDR3 is TGTGCCAGCAGCTTCACAGGGACCGGATACAATGAGCAGTTCTTC. This gives the protein CASSFTGTGYNEQFF.

The rearrangement uses TRBV24-1 and TRBJ2-2; 9 nucleotides align to TRBD2. Germline V CDR1 and CDR2: KGHDR, SFDVKD. The CDR3 contains 17 residues. The V segment lost 1 base and the J segment 4 bases; nucleotides outside the gene matches: 6. The DNA of the CDR3 is TGTGCCACCAGTGATTTCAGGCGGGAGGGCCCCACCGGGGAGCTGTTTTTT. Translating gives CATSDFRREGPTGELFF.

The gene calls are TRBV7-9 and TRBJ2-3; maybe TRBD1 (5 bases). This CDR3 has 13 residues. Germline CDR1 is SEHNR and CDR2 is FQNEAQ (reference sequence). V lost 1 base and J lost 4, with 6 bases in between. CDR3 residues: CASSLGGADTQYF. The CDR3 nucleotides are TGTGCCAGCAGCTTAGGGGGCGCAGATACGCAGTATTTT. Complete variable domain (other parts from reference TRBV7-9 and TRBJ2-3): DTGVSQNPRHKITKRGQNVTFRCDPISEHNRLYWYRQTLGQGPEFLTYFQNEAQLEKSRLLSDRFSAERPKGSFSTLEIQRTEQGDSAMYLCASSLGGADTQYFGPGTRLTVL.

The chain joins TRBV6-5 to TRBJ1-1, with 7 bases that match TRBD1. The ends lost 7 bases at V and 2 bases at J; junction bases unmatched: 4. In germline, CDR1 is MNHEY, CDR2 SVGAGI. The CDR3 spans 13 residues. The CDR3 sequence: CASKRDRNTEAFF. CDR3 DNA sequence: TGTGCCAGCAAAAGGGACAGAAACACTGAAGCTTTCTTT.

V and J are TRBV2 and TRBJ2-1; the D gene is possibly TRBD1 (5 bases). The CDR3 has 13 amino acids. In germline, CDR1 is SNHLY, CDR2 FYNNEI. V was trimmed by 4 bases and J by 9 bases, leaving 13 bases between them. The CDR3 DNA reads TGTGCCAGCAGTGTACAGGCGGATATTGAGCAGTTCTTC. This codes for CASSVQADIEQFF. The full variable domain, its missing parts supplied by reference TRBV2 and TRBJ2-1, is EPEVTQTPSHQVTQMGQEVILRCVPISNHLYFYWYRQILGQKVEFLVSFYNNEISEKSEIFDDQFSVERPDGSNFTLKIRSTKLEDSAMYFCASSVQADIEQFFGPGTRLTVL.

This clone is a singleton in its sample. The chain employs TRBV3-1 (or the pseudogene TRBV3-2) and TRBJ1-1, with D possibly being TRBD1 (6 bases). The CDR3 covers 16 residues. Trimming took 1 base from V and 0 from J, leaving 12 bases between them. Germline lookup yields CDR1 LGHDT and CDR2 YNNKEL (reference sequence). The CDR3 nucleotides are TGTGCCAGCAGCCAAGTTCGAGGACAGATGAACACTGAAGCTTTCTTT. Encoded protein: CASSQVRGQMNTEAFF.

The rearrangement links TRBV28 to TRBJ1-2, with D possibly TRBD1 on 6 matching bases. The CDR3 runs 14 residues. Germline V lookup: CDR1 MDHEN, CDR2 SYDVKM. V shed 8 bases and J shed 4 bases, with 17 bases lying between them. In DNA, the CDR3 is TGTGCCAGCGCTGCAGGGGCGTCGATCTATGGCTACACCTTC. Residues: CASAAGASIYGYTF.

This chain links TRBV6-5 with TRBJ2-3; TRBD2 is a possible D gene (7 bases). Germline CDR1 and CDR2: MNHEY and SVGAGI. CDR3 size: 14 residues. Between the trimmed V and J ends, which lost 7 bases and 4 bases, there was a span of 15 bases. As DNA, the CDR3 is TGTGCCAGCAAGGGGGGGGTCCTAGCAGATACGCAGTATTTT. This sequence encodes CASKGGVLADTQYF.

The genes are TRBV6-5 and TRBJ2-2; D not certain. Looked up from germline, CDR1 is MNHEY and CDR2 is SVGAGI. CDR3 length: 13 residues. Trimming removed 7 bases at V and 7 bases at J, with 13 bases between. CDR3 in DNA: TGTGCCAGCAACAATTTGTCCGTCGGGGAGCTGTTTTTT. Its translation: CASNNLSVGELFF.